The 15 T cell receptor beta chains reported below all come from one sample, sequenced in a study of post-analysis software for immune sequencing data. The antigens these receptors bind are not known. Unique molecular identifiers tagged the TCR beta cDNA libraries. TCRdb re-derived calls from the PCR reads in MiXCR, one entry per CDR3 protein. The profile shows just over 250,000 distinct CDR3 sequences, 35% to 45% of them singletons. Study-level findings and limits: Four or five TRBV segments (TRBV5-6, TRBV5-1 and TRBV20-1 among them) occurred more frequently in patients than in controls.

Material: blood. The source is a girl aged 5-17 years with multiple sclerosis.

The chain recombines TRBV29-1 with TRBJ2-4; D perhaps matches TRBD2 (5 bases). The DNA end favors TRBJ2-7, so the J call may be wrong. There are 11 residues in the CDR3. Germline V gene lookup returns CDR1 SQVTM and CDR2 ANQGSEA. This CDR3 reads CSVGMRDEQYF. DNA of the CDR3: TGCAGCGTTGGTATGAGGGACGAGCAGTACTTC.

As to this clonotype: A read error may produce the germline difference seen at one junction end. CDR3 bases: TGTGCCAGCAGCTTAATTCATGAAAAACGGTTTTTT. Its translation: CASSLIHEKRFF. This chain links TRBV7-3 with TRBJ1-4; D uncertain. The V gene's germline CDR1 is SGHTA and CDR2 FQGTGA. The CDR3 runs 12 residues.

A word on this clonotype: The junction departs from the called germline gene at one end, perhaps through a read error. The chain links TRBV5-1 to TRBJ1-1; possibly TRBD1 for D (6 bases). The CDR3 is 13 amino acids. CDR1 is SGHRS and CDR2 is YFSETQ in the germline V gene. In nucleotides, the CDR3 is TGCGCCAGCAGATTGGAACAGGGCCTTGAAGCTTTCTTT. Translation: CASRLEQGLEAFF. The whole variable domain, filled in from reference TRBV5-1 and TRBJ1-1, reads KAGVTQTPRYLIKTRGQQVTLSCSPISGHRSVSWYQQTPGQGLQFLFEYFSETQRNKGNFPGRFSGRQFSNSRSEMNVSTLELGDSALYLCASRLEQGLEAFFGQGTRLTVV.

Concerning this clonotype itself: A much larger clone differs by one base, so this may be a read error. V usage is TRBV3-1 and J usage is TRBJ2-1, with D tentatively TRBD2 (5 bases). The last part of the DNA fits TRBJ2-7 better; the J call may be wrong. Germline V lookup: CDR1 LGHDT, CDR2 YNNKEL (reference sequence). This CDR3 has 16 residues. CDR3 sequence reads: CASSQEGPAAYNEQYF. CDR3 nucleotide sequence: TGTGCCAGCAGCCAAGAAGGGCCAGCGGCTTACAATGAGCAGTACTTC.

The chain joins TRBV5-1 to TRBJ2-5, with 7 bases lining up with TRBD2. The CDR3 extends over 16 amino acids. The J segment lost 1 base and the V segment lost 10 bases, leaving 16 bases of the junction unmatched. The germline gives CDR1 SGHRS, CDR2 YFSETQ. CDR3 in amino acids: CAGGPGDYGGQETQYF. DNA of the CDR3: TGCGCCGGCGGCCCTGGGGACTATGGAGGCCAAGAGACCCAGTACTTC.

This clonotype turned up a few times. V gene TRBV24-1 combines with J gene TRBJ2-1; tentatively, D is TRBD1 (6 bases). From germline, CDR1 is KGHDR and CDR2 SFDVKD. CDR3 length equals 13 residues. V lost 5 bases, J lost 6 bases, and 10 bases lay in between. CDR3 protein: CATSGRTVNEQFF. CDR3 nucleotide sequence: TGTGCCACCAGTGGACGGACAGTCAATGAGCAGTTCTTC.

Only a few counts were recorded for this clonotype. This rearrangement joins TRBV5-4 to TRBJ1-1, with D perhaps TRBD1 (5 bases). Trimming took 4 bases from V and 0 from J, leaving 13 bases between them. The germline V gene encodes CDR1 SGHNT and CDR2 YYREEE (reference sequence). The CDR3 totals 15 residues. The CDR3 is CASSRTTGLNTEAFF. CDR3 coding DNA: TGTGCCAGCAGCCGCACTACAGGCTTGAACACTGAAGCTTTCTTT.

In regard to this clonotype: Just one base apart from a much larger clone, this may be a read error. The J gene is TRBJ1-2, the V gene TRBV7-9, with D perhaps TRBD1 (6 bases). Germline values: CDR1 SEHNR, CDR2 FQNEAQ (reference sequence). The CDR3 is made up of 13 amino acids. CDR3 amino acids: CASSGGRLYSYTF. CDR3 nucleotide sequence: TGTGCCAGCAGCGGGGGGCGACTCTATAGCTACACCTTC.

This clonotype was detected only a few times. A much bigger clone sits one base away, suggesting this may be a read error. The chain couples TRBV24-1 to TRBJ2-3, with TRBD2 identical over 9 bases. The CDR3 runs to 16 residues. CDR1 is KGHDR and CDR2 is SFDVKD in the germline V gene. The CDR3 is CVTSDRTSANTDTQYF. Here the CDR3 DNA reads TGTGTCACCAGTGACAGGACTAGCGCTAACACAGATACGCAGTATTTT.

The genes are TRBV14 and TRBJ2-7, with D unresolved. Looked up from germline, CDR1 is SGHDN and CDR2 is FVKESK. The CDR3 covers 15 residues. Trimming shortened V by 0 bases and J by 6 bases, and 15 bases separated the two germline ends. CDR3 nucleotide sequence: TGTGCCAGCAGCCAAGAACTCCTCGCGGTGTCCGAGCAGTACTTC. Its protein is CASSQELLAVSEQYF.

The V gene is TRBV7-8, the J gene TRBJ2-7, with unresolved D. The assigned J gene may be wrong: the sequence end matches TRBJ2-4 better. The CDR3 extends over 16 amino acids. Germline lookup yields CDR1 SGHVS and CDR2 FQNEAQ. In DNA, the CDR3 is TGTGCCAGCAGCTTAGAAGAAGCGTTAGCCAAAAACATTCAGTACTTC. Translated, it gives CASSLEEALAKNIQYF.

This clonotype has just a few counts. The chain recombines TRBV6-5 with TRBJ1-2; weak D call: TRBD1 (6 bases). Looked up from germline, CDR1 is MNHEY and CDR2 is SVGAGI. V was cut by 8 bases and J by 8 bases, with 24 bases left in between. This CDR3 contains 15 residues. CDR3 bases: TGTGCCAGCGCCATTAGAGAAGGGGGACTTAGCGGCTACACCTTC. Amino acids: CASAIREGGLSGYTF.

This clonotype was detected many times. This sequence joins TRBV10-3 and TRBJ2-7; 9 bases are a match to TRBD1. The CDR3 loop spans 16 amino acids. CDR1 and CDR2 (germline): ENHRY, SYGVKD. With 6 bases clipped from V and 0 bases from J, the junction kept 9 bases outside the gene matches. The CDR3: CAISKSGTGPSYEQYF. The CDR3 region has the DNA TGTGCCATCAGCAAGTCCGGGACAGGGCCCTCCTACGAGCAGTACTTC.

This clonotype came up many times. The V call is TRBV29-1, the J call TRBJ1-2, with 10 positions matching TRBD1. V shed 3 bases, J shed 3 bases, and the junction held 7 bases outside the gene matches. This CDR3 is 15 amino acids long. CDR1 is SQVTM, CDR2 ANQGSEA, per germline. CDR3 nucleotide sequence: TGCAGCGTTGAGCGCTACGGACAGGGGGACTATGGCTACACCTTC. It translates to CSVERYGQGDYGYTF.

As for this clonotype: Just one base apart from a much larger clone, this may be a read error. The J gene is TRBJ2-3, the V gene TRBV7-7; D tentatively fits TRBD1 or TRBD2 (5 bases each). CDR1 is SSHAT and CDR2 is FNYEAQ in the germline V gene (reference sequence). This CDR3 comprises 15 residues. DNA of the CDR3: TGTGCTAGCAGCTTCGGGACCCAAAGCACAGATACGCGGTATTTT. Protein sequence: CASSFGTQSTDTRYF.